These T cell receptor beta chains were read from a single sample in a study of blood T cell repertoires in COVID-19. The table came from immunoSEQ multiplex PCR; TCRdb's copy has only in-frame clones and leaves some out. The data hold some 99,000 clones, with roughly 85% observed a single time. The specimen sequenced was peripheral blood. These receptors came from a man aged 65 to 85 with acute or convalescent COVID-19. Each CDR3 is given with its conserved first and last residue. A D gene is named only where the DNA matches it firmly. Size values are once, few and many counts, or a class for expanded clones, and some rows have none.

j_gene: TRBJ2-3
d_gene: NA
abundance: NA
v_gene: TRBV5-8
CDR3aa: CASSPSTRDTDTQYF
CDR3nt: TGTGCCAGCAGCCCCTCGACTCGAGACACAGATACGCAGTATTTT

j_gene: TRBJ1-1
d_gene: NA
abundance: NA
v_gene: TRBV5-5
CDR3aa: CASSLVGGGLNTEAFF
CDR3nt: TGTGCCAGCAGCTTGGTAGGGGGAGGGTTGAACACTGAAGCTTTCTTT

j_gene: TRBJ1-1
d_gene: TRBD1
abundance: once
v_gene: TRBV27
CDR3aa: CASSSQPGTGVRNTEAFF
CDR3nt: TGTGCCAGCAGTTCCCAACCCGGGACAGGGGTCCGTAACACTGAAGCTTTCTTT

j_gene: TRBJ2-5
d_gene: TRBD1
abundance: NA
v_gene: TRBV27
CDR3aa: CASSLGTGGETQYF
CDR3nt: TGTGCCAGCAGCCTAGGGACAGGTGGAGAGACCCAGTACTTC

j_gene: TRBJ2-7
d_gene: TRBD1
abundance: NA
v_gene: TRBV27
CDR3aa: CASSDRGRTYEQYF
CDR3nt: TGTGCCAGCAGTGACAGGGGGCGGACCTACGAGCAGTACTTC

j_gene: TRBJ2-7
d_gene: TRBD1
abundance: NA
v_gene: TRBV28
CDR3aa: CASRLQGRTYEQYF
CDR3nt: TGTGCCAGCAGGTTACAGGGGCGAACCTACGAGCAGTACTTC

j_gene: TRBJ1-2
d_gene: NA
abundance: once
v_gene: TRBV6-5
CDR3aa: CASSYDRPNYGYTF
CDR3nt: TGTGCCAGCAGTTACGACAGACCTAACTATGGCTACACCTTC

j_gene: TRBJ1-1
d_gene: TRBD1
abundance: NA
v_gene: TRBV5-1
CDR3aa: CASSQDRGRRGTEAFF
CDR3nt: TGCGCCAGCAGCCAGGACAGGGGGCGACGTGGAACTGAAGCTTTCTTT

j_gene: TRBJ1-1
d_gene: NA
abundance: NA
v_gene: TRBV25-1
CDR3aa: CASSPRETNTEAFF
CDR3nt: TGTGCCAGCAGTCCCAGGGAAACGAACACTGAAGCTTTCTTT

j_gene: TRBJ1-2
d_gene: NA
abundance: NA
v_gene: TRBV6-1
CDR3aa: CASSEKRSFPYGYTF
CDR3nt: TGTGCCAGCAGTGAAAAGAGGTCCTTCCCCTATGGCTACACCTTC

j_gene: TRBJ1-3
d_gene: NA
abundance: NA
v_gene: TRBV5-5
CDR3aa: CASSREAGTGNTIYF
CDR3nt: TGTGCCAGCAGCAGGGAGGCGGGGACGGGAAACACCATATATTTT

j_gene: TRBJ2-7
d_gene: NA
abundance: NA
v_gene: TRBV5-1
CDR3aa: CASSRDGRSSYEQYF
CDR3nt: TGCGCCAGCAGTCGCGATGGGAGGAGCTCCTACGAGCAGTACTTC

j_gene: TRBJ1-5
d_gene: NA
abundance: NA
v_gene: TRBV19
CDR3aa: CASSSSGGIGNQPQHF
CDR3nt: TGTGCCAGTAGTAGCTCCGGGGGGATAGGCAATCAGCCCCAGCATTTT

j_gene: TRBJ1-1
d_gene: NA
abundance: NA
v_gene: TRBV5-1
CDR3aa: CASKGEPTEAFF
CDR3nt: TGCGCCAGCAAGGGGGAGCCCACTGAAGCTTTCTTT

j_gene: TRBJ2-3
d_gene: NA
abundance: once
v_gene: TRBV11-2
CDR3aa: CASSLRGAGDTQYF
CDR3nt: TGTGCCAGCAGCCTACGGGGGGCTGGGGATACGCAGTATTTT

j_gene: TRBJ2-5
d_gene: NA
abundance: NA
v_gene: TRBV7-7
CDR3aa: CASSPHSAGETQYF
CDR3nt: TGTGCCAGCAGCCCCCATTCGGCAGGAGAGACCCAGTACTTC

j_gene: TRBJ2-7
d_gene: TRBD1
abundance: NA
v_gene: TRBV28
CDR3aa: CASSSSGTGGYEQYF
CDR3nt: TGTGCCAGCAGTTCTTCCGGGACAGGGGGTTACGAGCAGTACTTC

j_gene: TRBJ1-1
d_gene: NA
abundance: NA
v_gene: TRBV6-5
CDR3aa: CASSYSRGGDTEAFF
CDR3nt: TGTGCCAGCAGTTACTCCCGAGGCGGCGACACTGAAGCTTTCTTT

j_gene: TRBJ1-2
d_gene: NA
abundance: NA
v_gene: TRBV19
CDR3aa: CASSIDGQANYGYTF
CDR3nt: TGTGCCAGTAGTATAGACGGACAAGCTAACTATGGCTACACCTTC

j_gene: TRBJ1-4
d_gene: NA
abundance: NA
v_gene: TRBV12-3/TRBV12-4
CDR3aa: CASSRQPKEKLFF
CDR3nt: TGTGCCAGCAGTAGACAACCTAAGGAAAAACTGTTTTTT

j_gene: TRBJ1-3
d_gene: NA
abundance: few
v_gene: TRBV4-2
CDR3aa: CASSQEGGSGNTIYF
CDR3nt: TGTGCCAGCAGCCAAGAAGGGGGCTCTGGAAACACCATATATTTT

j_gene: TRBJ1-2
d_gene: NA
abundance: NA
v_gene: TRBV5-6
CDR3aa: CASSRDLQGSHYGYTF
CDR3nt: TGTGCCAGCAGCCGAGACTTACAGGGAAGTCACTATGGCTACACCTTC

j_gene: TRBJ1-5
d_gene: NA
abundance: NA
v_gene: TRBV5-1
CDR3aa: CASSLGVAGVGQPQHF
CDR3nt: TGCGCCAGCAGCTTGGGCGTGGCAGGGGTAGGTCAGCCCCAGCATTTT

j_gene: TRBJ1-6
d_gene: TRBD1
abundance: NA
v_gene: TRBV7-6
CDR3aa: CASSLGTDGMYSPLHF
CDR3nt: TGTGCCAGCAGCTTGGGGACAGACGGGATGTATTCACCCCTCCACTTT

j_gene: TRBJ1-3
d_gene: NA
abundance: NA
v_gene: TRBV7-7
CDR3aa: CASSQSQGNTIYF
CDR3nt: TGTGCCAGCAGCCAATCTCAGGGAAACACCATATATTTT

j_gene: TRBJ2-5
d_gene: TRBD2
abundance: NA
v_gene: TRBV2
CDR3aa: CASSESYGGGETQYF
CDR3nt: TGTGCCAGCAGTGAATCTTACGGCGGGGGGGAGACCCAGTACTTC

j_gene: TRBJ1-3
d_gene: TRBD1
abundance: NA
v_gene: TRBV6-1
CDR3aa: CASSAYRGQGGNTIYF
CDR3nt: TGTGCCAGCAGTGCCTACAGGGGGCAAGGTGGAAACACCATATATTTT

j_gene: TRBJ1-2
d_gene: NA
abundance: once
v_gene: TRBV11-1
CDR3aa: CASSEDSMGYGYTF
CDR3nt: TGTGCCAGCAGCGAGGACAGTATGGGCTATGGCTACACCTTC

j_gene: TRBJ1-3
d_gene: NA
abundance: NA
v_gene: TRBV5-1
CDR3aa: CASSVLQGGNTIYF
CDR3nt: TGCGCCAGCAGCGTACTACAGGGTGGAAACACCATATATTTT

j_gene: TRBJ2-2
d_gene: TRBD1
abundance: NA
v_gene: TRBV28
CDR3aa: CASSKSTGMTWDTGELFF
CDR3nt: TGTGCCAGCAGTAAATCGACAGGGATGACCTGGGACACCGGGGAGCTGTTTTTT

j_gene: TRBJ2-1
d_gene: TRBD2
abundance: few
v_gene: TRBV2
CDR3aa: CASSPSSGFYNEQFF
CDR3nt: TGTGCCAGCAGTCCTTCTAGCGGATTTTACAATGAGCAGTTCTTC

j_gene: TRBJ1-3
d_gene: TRBD1
abundance: NA
v_gene: TRBV28
CDR3aa: CASSLNTGQGILGNTIYF
CDR3nt: TGTGCCAGCAGTTTGAACACCGGACAGGGGATACTTGGAAACACCATATATTTT

j_gene: TRBJ1-5
d_gene: NA
abundance: NA
v_gene: TRBV6-6
CDR3aa: CASSYSRESDQPQHF
CDR3nt: TGTGCCAGCAGTTACTCGAGAGAGTCGGATCAGCCCCAGCATTTT

j_gene: TRBJ1-2
d_gene: NA
abundance: NA
v_gene: TRBV5-1
CDR3aa: CASSLTLGSGYTF
CDR3nt: TGCGCCAGCAGCTTGACTCTCGGTAGTGGCTACACCTTC

j_gene: TRBJ2-5
d_gene: NA
abundance: NA
v_gene: TRBV5-1
CDR3aa: CASRGWAQETQYF
CDR3nt: TGCGCCAGCAGAGGTTGGGCCCAAGAGACCCAGTACTTC

j_gene: TRBJ1-4
d_gene: NA
abundance: NA
v_gene: TRBV5-1
CDR3aa: CASSLGTATNEKLFF
CDR3nt: TGCGCCAGCAGCTTGGGGACAGCTACTAATGAAAAACTGTTTTTT

j_gene: TRBJ1-3
d_gene: NA
abundance: few
v_gene: TRBV23-1
CDR3aa: CASSQIYRESGNTIYF
CDR3nt: TGCGCCAGCAGTCAAATATACAGGGAATCTGGAAACACCATATATTTT

j_gene: TRBJ1-3
d_gene: TRBD1
abundance: NA
v_gene: TRBV29-1
CDR3aa: CSVELGTASSGNTIYF
CDR3nt: TGCAGCGTTGAACTGGGGACAGCGAGCTCTGGAAACACCATATATTTT

j_gene: TRBJ2-6
d_gene: TRBD1
abundance: NA
v_gene: TRBV7-9
CDR3aa: CASSFGQGTPGANVLTF
CDR3nt: TGTGCCAGCAGCTTTGGACAGGGCACCCCTGGGGCCAACGTCCTGACTTTC

j_gene: TRBJ1-1
d_gene: NA
abundance: NA
v_gene: TRBV5-1
CDR3aa: CASSFSGKNTEAFF
CDR3nt: TGCGCCAGCAGCTTTTCAGGGAAGAACACTGAAGCTTTCTTT

j_gene: TRBJ2-5
d_gene: NA
abundance: NA
v_gene: TRBV9
CDR3aa: CASSVGAQETQYF
CDR3nt: TGTGCCAGCAGCGTAGGGGCTCAAGAGACCCAGTACTTC

j_gene: TRBJ1-1
d_gene: NA
abundance: NA
v_gene: TRBV6-4
CDR3aa: CASSERSNTEAFF
CDR3nt: TGTGCCAGCAGTGAAAGGAGTAACACTGAAGCTTTCTTT

j_gene: TRBJ1-5
d_gene: TRBD1
abundance: NA
v_gene: TRBV3-1/TRBV3-2
CDR3aa: CASSQDRGHQPQHF
CDR3nt: TGTGCCAGCAGCCAGGACAGGGGGCATCAGCCCCAGCATTTT

j_gene: TRBJ1-5
d_gene: TRBD1
abundance: NA
v_gene: TRBV6-5
CDR3aa: CASSSSGGSGQPQHF
CDR3nt: TGTGCCAGCAGTTCTTCAGGGGGGAGCGGTCAGCCCCAGCATTTT

j_gene: TRBJ1-5
d_gene: NA
abundance: once
v_gene: TRBV19
CDR3aa: CASSIVGGKASTFSNQPQHF
CDR3nt: TGTGCCAGTAGTATAGTGGGAGGGAAGGCCTCGACATTTAGCAATCAGCCCCAGCATTTT

j_gene: TRBJ2-3
d_gene: TRBD1
abundance: NA
v_gene: TRBV11-2
CDR3aa: CASSLDRAYTDTQYF
CDR3nt: TGTGCCAGCAGCCTAGACAGGGCCTACACAGATACGCAGTATTTT

j_gene: TRBJ1-4
d_gene: NA
abundance: NA
v_gene: TRBV18
CDR3aa: CASSLRSDSNNEKLFF
CDR3nt: TGTGCCAGCTCACTCCGGAGTGACAGCAATAATGAAAAACTGTTTTTT

j_gene: TRBJ1-4
d_gene: NA
abundance: once
v_gene: TRBV5-1
CDR3aa: CASSLGDGGNEKLFF
CDR3nt: TGCGCCAGCAGCTTGGGGGACGGGGGGAATGAAAAACTGTTTTTT

j_gene: TRBJ2-1
d_gene: NA
abundance: NA
v_gene: TRBV28
CDR3aa: CASSFRGSYNEQFF
CDR3nt: TGTGCCAGCAGTTTCCGAGGATCCTACAATGAGCAGTTCTTC

j_gene: TRBJ2-2
d_gene: TRBD1
abundance: NA
v_gene: TRBV11-3
CDR3aa: CASSSTGDGAGELFF
CDR3nt: TGTGCCAGCAGCTCGACAGGGGACGGAGCCGGGGAGCTGTTTTTT

j_gene: TRBJ1-1
d_gene: NA
abundance: NA
v_gene: TRBV5-6
CDR3aa: CASSLTGMNTEAFF
CDR3nt: TGTGCCAGCAGCTTAACAGGAATGAACACTGAAGCTTTCTTT

j_gene: TRBJ2-1
d_gene: TRBD2
abundance: NA
v_gene: TRBV30
CDR3aa: CAWSVRAGVRFF
CDR3nt: TGTGCCTGGAGTGTACGAGCGGGGGTGCGGTTCTTC

j_gene: TRBJ2-7
d_gene: TRBD1
abundance: NA
v_gene: TRBV6-5
CDR3aa: CASSYTRDRVSYEQYF
CDR3nt: TGTGCCAGCAGTTACACCCGGGACAGGGTCTCCTACGAGCAGTACTTC

j_gene: TRBJ2-5
d_gene: NA
abundance: NA
v_gene: TRBV10-3
CDR3aa: CAISESGGQETQYF
CDR3nt: TGTGCCATCAGTGAGTCTGGAGGACAAGAGACCCAGTACTTC